The following is a T cell receptor (beta chain) sequence with its context. V was cut by 3 bases and J by 6 bases, with 12 bases left in between. Germline V lookup: CDR1 SGHRS, CDR2 YFSETQ. This CDR3 spans 13 amino acids. The data are from a study of CD8 T cells in Susac syndrome. When the RNA was reverse transcribed, random hexamers were used with an input of roughly 0.5 to 1 ug. TCRdb passed the immunoSEQ multiplex PCR reads through MiXCR, listing each CDR3 protein once. Of some 99,000 distinct CDR3 sequences listed, roughly 94% are singletons. The chain is built from TRBV5-1 and TRBJ1-2; TRBD1 is a possible D gene (6 bases). The receptor's source is a human donor with Susac syndrome. The sequencing sample was made of CD4+ T cells from PBMCs. The CDR3 sequence: CASSSTGFDGYTF. Here the CDR3 DNA reads TGCGCCAGCAGCTCAACAGGGTTCGATGGCTACACCTTC.